The 19 T cell receptor beta chains presented below share a single source sample, sequenced in a study of Tregs in tolerant kidney transplant recipients. Mixed chimerism was transient after nonmyeloablative marrow transplants from related graft donors. Data came from immunoSEQ multiplex PCR; TCRdb stores just in-frame clones and leaves some out. The data show about 100,000 clones, 80% to 95% seen once. The starting material was CD4+ T cells from blood (PBMCs), obtained 12 months after the transplant. These receptors were taken from a human patient who received a combined kidney and bone marrow transplant. The graft donor may have given rise to some T cells.

The CDR3 protein is CASSLTGTDTQYF. CDR3 nucleotides: TGTGCCAGCAGTTTGACAGGGACGGATACGCAGTATTTT. The chain recombines TRBV27 with TRBJ2-3; 7 bases align to TRBD1. V gave up 3 bases and J gave up 6 bases; unmatched junction bases: 3. The CDR3 loop spans 13 amino acids. Germline CDR1 reads MNHEY; CDR2 reads SMNVEV (reference sequence).

V usage is TRBV5-1 and J usage is TRBJ2-5, with D perhaps TRBD2 (5 bases). V was shortened by 4 bases and J by 1 base, with 14 bases between the two germline ends. Germline assignment: CDR1 SGHRS and CDR2 YFSETQ. This CDR3 region has 15 residues. CDR3 protein: CASSPSGISQETQYF. DNA of the CDR3: TGCGCCAGCAGCCCGTCCGGGATATCCCAAGAGACCCAGTACTTC.

The table lists this clone with a count of one. CDR3 coding DNA: TGTGCTAGTGGTTTGTACAGGGGGGCTGGGGCCAACGTCCTGACTTTC. As protein: CASGLYRGAGANVLTF. The V call is TRBV12-5, the J call TRBJ2-6; 8 nucleotides match TRBD1. Germline-derived CDR1 and CDR2 are LGHNT and FRNRAP. This CDR3 spans 16 amino acids. V was pared by 2 bases and J by 2 bases, with 2 bases of the junction left unmatched.

J is TRBJ2-7 and V is TRBV28; D perhaps matches TRBD2 (6 bases). Trimming took off 4 bases at V and 4 bases at J, with 11 bases between the two ends. The CDR3 length is 13 residues. Germline V gene data show CDR1 as MDHEN and CDR2 as SYDVKM. For the CDR3, the DNA is TGTGCCAGCAGTTCCCCTGCGGGATACGAGCAGTACTTC. It specifies CASSSPAGYEQYF.

The chain has TRBV27 and TRBJ1-5, with 9 positions matching TRBD1. This CDR3 is built from 15 residues. The V segment lost 6 bases and the J segment 2 bases; nucleotides outside the gene matches: 5. In germline, CDR1 is MNHEY, CDR2 SMNVEV (reference sequence). DNA of the CDR3: TGTGCCAGCAGAAAAACAGGGGGCGGCAATCAGCCCCAGCATTTT. Amino acids: CASRKTGGGNQPQHF.

The table lists this clone with a count of one. The chain joins TRBV5-1 to TRBJ2-1; D call uncertain. CDR1 and CDR2 from the germline V gene are SGHRS and YFSETQ. Between the trimmed V and J ends, which lost 1 base and 4 bases, there was a span of 9 bases. The CDR3 has 14 residues. CDR3 DNA: TGCGCCAGCAGCTTGCCCAAAAATTACAATGAGCAGTTCTTC. Translated, it gives CASSLPKNYNEQFF.

The chain employs TRBV4-3 and TRBJ2-1; weak D call: TRBD1 (6 bases). The CDR3 sequence is 15 residues long. CDR1 LGHNA and CDR2 YSLEER come from the germline V gene. V shed 0 bases and J shed 2 bases, with 8 bases lying between them. CDR3 nucleotides: TGCGCCAGCAGCCAAGAATGGACAGCCTACAATGAGCAGTTCTTC. Protein product: CASSQEWTAYNEQFF.

This clone was counted a few times. The chain combines TRBV6-1 with TRBJ1-4, with 7 bases that match TRBD1. The CDR3 length is 13 residues. CDR1 and CDR2 from the germline V gene are MNHNS and SASEGT. V was clipped by 7 bases and J by 7 bases; unmatched bases: 6. CDR3 in DNA: TGTGCCAGCACCTCCGGGACAGCTGAAAAACTGTTTTTT. This gives the protein CASTSGTAEKLFF.

CDR3 sequence: CASSHTVGLAGGPYTQYF. CDR3 sequence (DNA): TGTGCCAGCAGCCATACAGTAGGACTAGCGGGGGGGCCTTATACGCAGTATTTT. The chain recombines TRBV7-2 with TRBJ2-3; TRBD2 agrees at 15 bases. With 5 bases clipped from V and 7 bases from J, the junction kept 13 bases outside the gene matches. This CDR3 is built from 18 residues. CDR1 is SGHTA and CDR2 is FQGNSA in the germline V gene.

The CDR3: CASSQVSGGGLVDGYTF. The CDR3 DNA follows: TGCGCCAGCAGCCAAGTTTCAGGGGGCGGGTTAGTTGATGGCTACACCTTC. The rearrangement uses TRBV4-1 and TRBJ1-2, with 8 bases lining up with TRBD1. CDR3 length: 17 amino acids. The germline V gene has CDR1 MGHRA and CDR2 YSYEKL. The ends lost 1 base at V and 6 bases at J; junction bases unmatched: 13.

This chain uses TRBV30 with TRBJ1-2; D not resolved. Deletions cut 3 bases from V and 8 bases from J, with 16 bases between. Per germline, CDR1 GTSNPN and CDR2 SVGIG (reference sequence). The CDR3 covers 13 residues. In nucleotides, the CDR3 is TGTGCCTGGAGCCCAAGGAATTCCGGGGGCTACACCTTC. As protein: CAWSPRNSGGYTF.

This sequence joins TRBV30 and TRBJ2-5; D is possibly TRBD1 (6 bases). The germline V and J ends were trimmed by 2 bases and 4 bases, with 11 bases remaining between them. Germline V gives CDR1 GTSNPN, CDR2 SVGIG (reference sequence). This CDR3 is 13 amino acids long. The CDR3 region is CAWSSTGGETQYF. Written as DNA, the CDR3 is TGTGCCTGGAGTTCGACAGGAGGAGAGACCCAGTACTTC.

This chain connects TRBV5-1 to TRBJ2-7; 9 bases line up with TRBD1. Germline V gene lookup returns CDR1 SGHRS and CDR2 YFSETQ. The trim removed 6 bases at V and 2 bases at J, leaving 15 bases unmatched. The CDR3 runs to 17 residues. The CDR3 here is CASTSFPSGQGPYEQYF. Written as DNA, the CDR3 is TGCGCCAGCACCTCCTTTCCCTCGGGACAGGGACCCTACGAGCAGTACTTC.

CDR3 in amino acids: CASGEAGGDTQYF. CDR3 bases: TGTGCCAGCGGGGAGGCAGGGGGAGATACGCAGTATTTT. The rearrangement links TRBV6-1 to TRBJ2-3, with D possibly being TRBD1 (7 bases). There are 13 residues in the CDR3. V dropped 8 bases and J dropped 5 bases, with 14 bases sitting between them. The germline V gene encodes CDR1 MNHNS and CDR2 SASEGT.

The CDR3 region is CATALSPGTGGQETQYF. The DNA for the CDR3 is TGTGCCACCGCTCTAAGCCCGGGGACAGGGGGCCAAGAGACCCAGTACTTC. The genes are TRBV7-6 and TRBJ2-5; TRBD1 agrees at 11 bases. CDR3 length: 17 residues. CDR1 is SGHVS, CDR2 FNYEAQ, per germline. V dropped 10 bases and J dropped 1; count of bases not matched to a gene: 14.

This chain joins TRBV10-3 and TRBJ2-7, with 7 positions matching TRBD2. Germline CDR1 reads ENHRY; CDR2 reads SYGVKD. The CDR3 has 15 residues. V was clipped by 1 base and J by 3 bases; unmatched bases: 6. The CDR3 DNA sequence: TGTGCCATCAGTGAGTTATGGCTAGCGGTCTACGAGCAGTACTTC. Its translation is CAISELWLAVYEQYF.

The chain carries TRBV5-1 and TRBJ2-1, with D maybe TRBD2 (6 bases). The CDR3 length is 15 residues. With 0 bases removed from V and 7 bases from J, the gap between germline ends came to 14 bases. Germline CDR1 SGHRS, CDR2 YFSETQ. The chain's CDR3 is CASSLEDGGINEQFF. The CDR3 DNA sequence: TGCGCCAGCAGCTTGGAGGACGGAGGGATTAATGAGCAGTTCTTC.

The CDR3 loop is CASRDRALSEQFF. The CDR3 nucleotides are TGTGCCAGCAGGGACAGGGCACTGTCTGAGCAGTTCTTC. The V and J genes are TRBV7-2 and TRBJ2-1, with 8 bases lining up with TRBD1. Germline V gives CDR1 SGHTA, CDR2 FQGNSA. This CDR3 contains 13 residues. Germline trimming cut 6 bases from V and 9 bases from J; bases unmatched to any gene: 7. The complete variable domain, with remaining parts taken from reference TRBV7-2 and TRBJ2-1, reads GAGVSQSPSNKVTEKGKDVELRCDPISGHTALYWYRQSLGQGLEFLIYFQGNSAPDKSGLPSDRFSAERTGGSVSTLTIQRTQQEDSAVYLCASRDRALSEQFFGPGTRLTVL.

The CDR3 sequence is CASISQQYNTIYF. DNA of the CDR3: TGTGCCAGTATCTCTCAACAATATAACACCATATATTTT. The gene calls are TRBV19 and TRBJ1-3, with no clear D. The CDR3 sequence is 13 residues long. Trimming cost V 7 bases and J 7 bases, with 14 bases left between them. Germline V lookup: CDR1 LNHDA, CDR2 SQIVND (reference sequence).